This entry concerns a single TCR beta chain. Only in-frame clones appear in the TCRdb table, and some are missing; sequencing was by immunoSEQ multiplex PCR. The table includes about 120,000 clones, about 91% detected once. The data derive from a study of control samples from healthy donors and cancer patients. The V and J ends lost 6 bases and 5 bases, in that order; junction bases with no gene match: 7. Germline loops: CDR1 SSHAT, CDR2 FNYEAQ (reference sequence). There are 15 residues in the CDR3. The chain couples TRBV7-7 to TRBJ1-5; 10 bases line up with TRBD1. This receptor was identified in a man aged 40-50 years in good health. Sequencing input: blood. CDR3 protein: CASRSTGTGDQPQHF. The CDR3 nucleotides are TGTGCCAGCAGATCCACCGGGACAGGGGATCAGCCCCAGCATTTT.